The source of this T cell receptor beta chain is a study of blood T cell repertoires in COVID-19. Across the study: Sample material is recorded as cDNA or gDNA derived from T cells, B-cell-depleted T cells, or PBMCs.

Seattle participants joined during active infection and were tracked over time. The length of the CDR3 is 14 residues. With 0 bases removed from V and 3 bases from J, the gap between germline ends came to 9 bases. Germline CDR1 SGDLS, CDR2 YYNGEE. Original processing methods: Nucleated cell counts were estimated from reference gene primer amplification. This table comes from immunoSEQ multiplex PCR, and its TCRdb copy is limited to in-frame clones, with some not included. The DNA gave D and trimming, while V, J and clone size come from that table. The sample consists of over 200,000 clones, around 90% of them appearing once.

This clonotype was sampled from a man younger than 40 with COVID-19, enrolled during active disease. The V call is TRBV9, the J call TRBJ1-1; possibly TRBD1 for D (5 bases). The source material was peripheral blood. The CDR3 is CASSVGPGDTEAFF. The CDR3 region has the DNA TGTGCCAGCAGCGTAGGCCCGGGGGACACTGAAGCTTTCTTT. The full variable domain, completed using reference TRBV9 and TRBJ1-1, is DSGVTQTPKHLITATGQRVTLRCSPRSGDLSVYWYQQSLDQGLQFLIQYYNGEERAKGNILERFSAQQFPDLHSELNLSSLELGDSALYFCASSVGPGDTEAFFGQGTRLTVV.